The 16 T cell receptor beta chains below were found in one sample sequenced in a study of CD8 T cells in Susac syndrome (dated by TCRdb to the late 2010s). The library was produced with the immunoSEQ multiplex PCR assay. RNA was extracted using the RNeasy kit, and roughly 0.5 to 1 ug of the RNA was reverse transcribed with random hexamers. TCRdb passed the public sequencing reads through fastp at Q25 and MiXCR, retaining productive beta sequences. Duplicate CDR3 protein sequences are folded into a single record with the most common DNA and genes. In this sample the table shows some 190,000 distinct CDR3 sequences, about 94% of which occur a single time. 0.1% to 0.12% of the sample is held by the ten biggest clonotypes. Material: CD4+ T cells from PBMCs. These receptors originate from a human donor in good health.

The J gene is TRBJ2-5, the V gene TRBV24-1, with D unresolved. Per the germline V gene, CDR1 is KGHDR and CDR2 is SFDVKD. There are 14 residues in the CDR3. V was trimmed by 4 bases and J by 0 bases, leaving 8 bases between them. Written as DNA, the CDR3 is TGTGCCACCAGTGAACCAGCCTACCAAGAGACCCAGTACTTC. It yields the protein CATSEPAYQETQYF.

The chain combines TRBV3-1 with TRBJ2-5; TRBD2 agrees at 8 bases. Germline V gene data show CDR1 as LGHDT and CDR2 as YNNKEL (reference sequence). The CDR3 totals 15 residues. The V gene end was trimmed by 2 bases and the J gene end by 4 bases; junction bases not matched to a gene: 6. CDR3 sequence: CASSQRGRGAETQYF. The CDR3 nucleotides read TGTGCCAGCAGCCAACGGGGGCGGGGGGCAGAGACCCAGTACTTC.

In this sample, this clonotype turned up once. V and J are TRBV5-6 and TRBJ1-1; TRBD1 might be the D (6 bases). The CDR3 contains 14 residues. The V gene lost 4 bases and the J gene lost 5 bases, with 15 bases spanning the gap. Germline CDR1 is SGHDT and CDR2 is YYEEEE. CDR3 residues: CASSPGGGITEAFF. CDR3 coding DNA: TGTGCCAGCAGCCCGGGAGGGGGAATTACTGAAGCTTTCTTT.

This clonotype appeared once. The chain employs TRBV29-1 and TRBJ2-7, with D possibly TRBD1 on 6 matching bases. CDR1 is SQVTM, CDR2 ANQGSEA, per germline. V lost 7 bases, J lost 6 bases, and 13 bases lay in between. CDR3 length equals 11 residues. The CDR3 reads CSGTVKLEQYF. CDR3 DNA: TGCAGCGGGACAGTCAAACTCGAGCAGTACTTC.

Here the CDR3 reads CASSQVNDRVGAFF. CDR3 coding DNA: TGTGCCAGCAGCCAAGTTAACGACAGGGTGGGAGCTTTCTTT. The gene calls are TRBV4-2 and TRBJ1-1; 7 bases are a match to TRBD1. The V and J ends lost 1 base and 10 bases, in that order; junction bases with no gene match: 9. The CDR3 sequence is 14 residues long. The germline V gene encodes CDR1 LGHNA and CDR2 YNFKEQ.

The rearrangement links TRBV5-4 to TRBJ1-2; TRBD1 might be the D (5 bases). Trimming removed 6 bases at V and 8 bases at J, with 20 bases between. The CDR3 spans 14 residues. CDR1 and CDR2 (germline): SGHNT, YYREEE (reference sequence). The CDR3 DNA reads TGTGCCAGCAATCCGGGGCCCCTCGTCGGCGGCTACACCTTC. It specifies CASNPGPLVGGYTF.

The chain couples TRBV6-1 to TRBJ2-6; D is tentatively TRBD1 or TRBD2 (5 bases each). Germline CDR1 and CDR2: MNHNS and SASEGT. This CDR3 is built from 15 residues. Trimming removed 6 bases at V and 0 bases at J, with 9 bases between. The CDR3 nucleotides are TGTGCCAGCAGCCGGGACGGCTCTGGGGCCAACGTCCTGACTTTC. It translates to CASSRDGSGANVLTF.

This chain uses TRBV7-3 with TRBJ2-2, with a possible D match to TRBD2 (7 bases). Germline V gene sequence: CDR1 SGHTA, CDR2 FQGTGA. The CDR3 has 14 amino acids. Trimming took 7 bases from V and 7 from J, leaving 16 bases between them. The CDR3 bases are TGTGCCAGCACACGGGGGGCAGGACGCGGGGAGCTGTTTTTT. Its translation is CASTRGAGRGELFF. Full variable domain (outside the CDR3, taken from reference TRBV7-3 and TRBJ2-2): GAGVSQTPSNKVTEKGKYVELRCDPISGHTALYWYRQSLGQGPEFLIYFQGTGAADDSGLPNDRFFAVRPEGSVSTLKIQRTERGDSAVYLCASTRGAGRGELFFGEGSRLTVL.

V is TRBV6-2 or TRBV6-3 and J is TRBJ1-1, with D possibly being TRBD1 (5 bases). The CDR3 contains 14 residues. From germline, CDR1 is MNHEY and CDR2 SVGEGT. V lost 9 bases, J lost 6 bases, and 20 bases lay in between. The CDR3 sequence is CASRGEGLGSEAFF. CDR3 bases: TGTGCCAGTCGGGGGGAGGGGTTGGGATCTGAAGCTTTCTTT.

The rearrangement joins TRBV6-5 to TRBJ2-2, with 10 nucleotides matching TRBD2. Germline CDR1 reads MNHEY; CDR2 reads SVGAGI. Losses at the gene ends were 6 bases for V and 6 bases for J; bases not matched to a gene: 4. This CDR3 contains 14 residues. Here the CDR3 reads CASRATSGSGELFF. The CDR3 DNA follows: TGTGCCAGCAGAGCGACTAGCGGGTCCGGGGAGCTGTTTTTT.

V and J are TRBV21-1 and TRBJ2-3. TRBV21-1 counts as a pseudogene. The CDR3 spans 9 residues. This chain's CDR3 is CASPDTQYF. As DNA, the CDR3 is TGTGCCAGCCCAGATACGCAGTATTTT.

The V call is TRBV12-3 or TRBV12-4, the J call TRBJ1-6; 9 bases are shared with TRBD1. The CDR3 spans 18 residues. V lost 5 bases, J lost 0 bases, and 8 bases stayed unmatched. For the CDR3, the DNA is TGTGCCAGCAGTGCTGGACAGGGGCCACTCTCCTATAATTCACCCCTCCACTTT. Translated, it gives CASSAGQGPLSYNSPLHF.

The V and J genes are TRBV2 and TRBJ1-4, with D tentatively TRBD1 (5 bases). The V end was cut by 3 bases, the J end by 14 bases, with 10 bases between. Germline V gene lookup returns CDR1 SNHLY and CDR2 FYNNEI. There are 11 residues in the CDR3. The CDR3: CASSDWGLLFF. As DNA, the CDR3 is TGTGCCAGCAGTGATTGGGGGTTGCTGTTTTTT.

The rearrangement links TRBV7-6 to TRBJ1-3, with a weak D call TRBD1 (6 bases). The ends were cut back, 2 bases at V and 6 bases at J, with 14 bases in the middle. This CDR3 is built from 15 residues. Germline V gene data show CDR1 as SGHVS and CDR2 as FNYEAQ. The CDR3 loop is CASSLRGGSENTIYF. CDR3 DNA sequence: TGTGCCAGCAGCTTAAGAGGGGGATCCGAAAACACCATATATTTT.

This clonotype showed up just once. The chain has TRBV3-1 and TRBJ1-5, with D hard to call. The V end lost 4 bases, the J end lost 6 bases, and 7 bases lay between the germline ends. Germline CDR1 LGHDT, CDR2 YNNKEL (reference sequence). This CDR3 is 12 amino acids long. The CDR3 here is CASSRFGQPQHF. The CDR3 nucleotides are TGTGCCAGCAGCCGTTTCGGTCAGCCCCAGCATTTT.

The genes are TRBV20-1 and TRBJ1-3; 7 positions match TRBD1. After removal of 5 bases from V and 4 bases from J, the junction contained 5 bases not matched to a gene. The germline V gene has CDR1 DFQATT and CDR2 SNEGSKA (reference sequence). This CDR3 contains 13 residues. DNA for the CDR3: TGCAGTGCTTCTCAGGGGGTGGGAAACACCATATATTTT. Amino acid sequence: CSASQGVGNTIYF.